The clone carrying this T cell receptor (beta chain) appeared a few times. The method was immunoSEQ multiplex PCR; TCRdb's version includes in-frame clones alone and lacks a portion of them. The sample holds approximately 150,000 clones, around 80% seen once. The sample is drawn from a study of blood T cell repertoires in COVID-19. At the level of the study: There were acute and convalescent COVID-19 samples, and they came from the United States, Italy and Spain. The analysed material was cDNA or gDNA that came from T cells, B-cell-depleted T cells, or PBMCs.

Germline V gives CDR1 MNHEY, CDR2 SVGAGI. V was shortened by 8 bases and J by 3 bases, with 19 bases between the two germline ends. This CDR3 contains 15 residues. This receptor was obtained from a human donor with acute or convalescent COVID-19. The donor label of this sample is uncertain. V usage is TRBV6-5 and J usage is TRBJ1-2; a possible D gene is TRBD1 (5 bases). The specimen was peripheral blood. In DNA form, the CDR3 reads TGTGCCAGCCGACTCGAGGGGCGGGGCTACTATGGCTACACCTTC. Its translation: CASRLEGRGYYGYTF.